This TCR beta chain appears in the sequencing data of a study of blood T cells in healthy people across ages (dated by TCRdb to the mid-2010s). In the study overall: In model experiments, template switching captured roughly one uniquely barcoded TCR beta cDNA molecule for every two T cells. Using deep sequencing normalized with unique cDNA molecular identifiers, the study measured how TCR beta repertoire diversity changes with age. Four age groups were formed from the donors: young (average approximately 15 years), middle-aged (around 40), aged (62) and long-lived (82). To avoid experimental bias, donors of different ages were randomly spread across the sequencing lanes. For two donors (one aged 18 to 30 and one aged 80 or older), the study analyzed two additional independent replicas of 1 million unique cDNA reads from the same blood draw. The paper as a whole reports these results and caveats: The percentage of naive T cells measured by flow cytometry correlated strongly with observed TCR beta diversity. As age increased, observed TCR beta diversity per million T cells dropped in a roughly linear way, and a significant reduction was already evident by age about 36. The long-lived group showed more naive CD4+ T cells, fewer expanded clones and increased TCR diversity than the aged group, suggesting age selection. Because donor CMV infection status was unknown, age-related changes in expanded clonotypes were potentially confounded. Estimates of total diversity based on one million sequenced T cells were considered lower bounds and underestimates. Bulk unsorted PBMC profiling prevented conclusive comparison of naive and antigen-experienced compartments.

This clonotype was detected a few times. It has no known antigen specificity. Nothing much larger sits one base from this clone, and base qualities are not available. Libraries were built with 5' RACE. Sequencing relied on an Illumina HiSeq 2500. A second PCR of roughly 7 to 11 cycles was performed with a sample-barcoded 5' primer and a J-beta primer mix. Each TCR beta cDNA molecule received a unique molecular identifier from a template-switch 5' adaptor carrying 12 random nucleotides. Each sample yielded at least 3 million CDR3-containing paired-end reads. First-strand cDNA was synthesized from all RNA with the Mint cDNA synthesis kit, primed by a TRBC-specific oligonucleotide. Following uracil-DNA glycosylase treatment, all cDNA underwent a first 18-cycle PCR with the universal primers M1SS and BC2_uni_R. As for how the authors treated the data: For normalization, 1 million high-quality reads were randomly selected from each sample, with every read carrying a distinct molecular identifier. Reads sharing molecular identifiers were discarded rather than binned into consensus sequences. CDR3 identification, clonotype clustering and error correction used MiTCR with a Q25 quality threshold and the strictest error-elimination algorithm. A nonparametric unseen species model using Euler transformation provided a lower-bound estimate of total TCR beta diversity. TCRdb passed the public sequencing reads through fastp at Q25 and MiXCR, retaining productive beta sequences. For every CDR3 protein sequence, its rows merge into one entry that carries the most common genes and DNA. The V and J calls, along with clone size, are taken from TCRdb and not from the paper's own processing. The sample contains 1.5 million to 2 million distinct CDR3 sequences, roughly 27% of them found a single time. About 8% of the sample is held by the ten biggest clonotypes.

The germline V gene specifies SGHRS as CDR1 and YFSETQ as CDR2. V is shortened by 0 bases, J by 8 bases, and the region joining them spans 15 bases. The CDR3 holds 15 amino acids from the cysteine to the phenylalanine. Just CDR3 DNA is preserved here, 45 bases in frame from base 1. The donors were 40 or so Caucasian individuals from Russia, aged roughly 6 to 90 years, who were systemically healthy. Each donor gave 9 to 10 milliliters of peripheral blood, collected into EDTA-treated Vacutainer tubes. Ficoll-Paque density-gradient centrifugation was used to isolate PBMCs, with at least 7 million per sample. Trizol reagent was used to extract total RNA from the PBMCs, yielding at least 5.5 micrograms per sample. Naive CD45RAhigh/CD27high T cell percentages were measured by flow cytometry on a PBMC aliquot from every donor.

The sequencing input was blood. This TCR was sampled from a woman aged 25-40 years in good health. This chain joins TRBV5-1 to TRBJ2-1, and perhaps TRBD2 as D gene, on 6 matching bases. The CDR3 is CASSLEGGGLDEQFF. The nucleotides are TGCGCCAGCAGCTTGGAGGGTGGAGGGTTGGATGAGCAGTTCTTC. The variable domain in full, with residues beyond the CDR3 obtained from the reference TRBV5-1 and TRBJ2-1 genes, is KAGVTQTPRYLIKTRGQQVTLSCSPISGHRSVSWYQQTPGQGLQFLFEYFSETQRNKGNFPGRFSGRQFSNSRSEMNVSTLELGDSALYLCASSLEGGGLDEQFFGPGTRLTVL.